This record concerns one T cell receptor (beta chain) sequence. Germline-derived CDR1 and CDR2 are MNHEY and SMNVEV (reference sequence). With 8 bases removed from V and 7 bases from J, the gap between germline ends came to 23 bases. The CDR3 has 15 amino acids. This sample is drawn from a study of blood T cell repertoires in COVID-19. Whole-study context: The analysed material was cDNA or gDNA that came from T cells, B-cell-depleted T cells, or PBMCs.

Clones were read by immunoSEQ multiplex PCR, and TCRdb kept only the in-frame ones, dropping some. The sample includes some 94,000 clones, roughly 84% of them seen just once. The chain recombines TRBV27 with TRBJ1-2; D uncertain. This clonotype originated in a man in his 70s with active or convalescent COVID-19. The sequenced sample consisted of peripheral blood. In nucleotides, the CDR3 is TGTGCCAGCCGCCCAGTACCGGGGTTCGGTGGTGGCTACACCTTC. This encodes CASRPVPGFGGGYTF.